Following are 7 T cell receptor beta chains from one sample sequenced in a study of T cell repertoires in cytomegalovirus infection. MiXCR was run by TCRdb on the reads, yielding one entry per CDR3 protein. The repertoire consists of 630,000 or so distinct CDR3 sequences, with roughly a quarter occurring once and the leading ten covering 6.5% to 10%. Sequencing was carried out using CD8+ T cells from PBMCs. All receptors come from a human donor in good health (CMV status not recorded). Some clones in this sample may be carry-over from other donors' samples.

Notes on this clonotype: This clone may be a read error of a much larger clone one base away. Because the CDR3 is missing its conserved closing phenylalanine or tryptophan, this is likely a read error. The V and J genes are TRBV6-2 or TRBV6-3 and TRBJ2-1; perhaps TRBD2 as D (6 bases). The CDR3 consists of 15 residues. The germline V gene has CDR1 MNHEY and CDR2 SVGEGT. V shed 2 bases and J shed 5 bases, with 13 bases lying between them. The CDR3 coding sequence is TGTGCCAGCAGTTACATCGGAACGGGGGACAATGAGCAGTTCTCC. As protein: CASSYIGTGDNEQFS.

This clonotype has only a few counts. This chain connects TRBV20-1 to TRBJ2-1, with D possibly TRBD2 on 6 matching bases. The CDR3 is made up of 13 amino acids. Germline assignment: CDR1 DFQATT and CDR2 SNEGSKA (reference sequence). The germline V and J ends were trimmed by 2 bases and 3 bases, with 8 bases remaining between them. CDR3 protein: CSARLGGYNEQFF. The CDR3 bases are TGCAGTGCTAGACTGGGGGGCTACAATGAGCAGTTCTTC.

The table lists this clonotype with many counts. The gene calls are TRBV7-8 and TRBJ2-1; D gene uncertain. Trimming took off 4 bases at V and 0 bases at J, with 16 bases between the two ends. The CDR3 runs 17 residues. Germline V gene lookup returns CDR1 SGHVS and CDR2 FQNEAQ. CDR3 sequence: CASSSAPRSSSYNEQFF. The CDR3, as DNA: TGTGCCAGCAGCTCAGCTCCTCGGTCTAGCTCCTACAATGAGCAGTTCTTC.

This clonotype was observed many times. CDR3 residues: CASSSETYEQYF. The CDR3 coding sequence is TGTGCCAGCAGTTCCGAAACCTACGAGCAGTACTTC. The chain has TRBV6-6 and TRBJ2-7; no reliable D call. The V and J ends lost 4 bases and 2 bases respectively, with 6 bases between them. CDR3 length equals 12 residues. Germline values: CDR1 MNHNY, CDR2 SVGAGI (reference sequence).

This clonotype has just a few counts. The CDR3 sequence: CASSFRLARFF. In DNA form, the CDR3 reads TGTGCCAGCAGCTTTCGCCTAGCTAGGTTCTTC. The chain couples TRBV7-9 to TRBJ2-1, with D maybe TRBD2 (5 bases). Trimming shortened V by 3 bases and J by 15 bases, and 12 bases separated the two germline ends. The CDR3 extends over 11 amino acids. Germline CDR1 is SEHNR and CDR2 is FQNEAQ (reference sequence).

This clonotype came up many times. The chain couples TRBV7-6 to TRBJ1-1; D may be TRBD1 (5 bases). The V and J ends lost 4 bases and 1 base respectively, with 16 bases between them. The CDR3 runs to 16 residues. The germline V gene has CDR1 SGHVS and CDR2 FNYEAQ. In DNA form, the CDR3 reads TGTGCCAGCAGCTCTGACCTAGGGACGGAGAACACTGAAGCTTTCTTT. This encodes CASSSDLGTENTEAFF.

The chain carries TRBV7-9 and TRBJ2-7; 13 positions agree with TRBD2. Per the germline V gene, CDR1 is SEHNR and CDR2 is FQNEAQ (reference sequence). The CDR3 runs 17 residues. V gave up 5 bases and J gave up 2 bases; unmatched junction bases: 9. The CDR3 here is CASSTGTSGVLTYEQYF. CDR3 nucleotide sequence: TGTGCCAGCAGCACGGGGACTAGCGGGGTCCTAACCTACGAGCAGTACTTC.